A single T cell receptor beta chain is shown here with its context. Repertoires were generated with immunoSEQ multiplex PCR, while TCRdb's copy carries only in-frame clones and drops some. The data contain 400,000 to 500,000 clones, 75% to 95% of them seen just once; the ten biggest clones take up around 6.4%. This sample was taken from a study of control samples from healthy donors and cancer patients. Per the germline V gene, CDR1 is LGHNA and CDR2 is YSLEER. The CDR3 sequence is 15 residues long. Trimming took 1 base from V and 4 from J, leaving 14 bases between them. The specimen was PBMCs. This sequence was found in a man aged 40-49 years with head and neck cancer. This chain joins TRBV4-3 and TRBJ2-7; D perhaps matches TRBD1 (6 bases). CDR3 nucleotide sequence: TGCGCCAGCAGCCAAGGGTTAGGGGGAGCTTACGAGCAGTACTTC. Translation: CASSQGLGGAYEQYF.